The 30 T cell receptor beta chains given below trace back to one sample, sequenced in a study of OX40 agonist ivuxolimab in advanced cancers. Library preparation was by the immunoSEQ multiplex PCR assay. Imported from immuneACCESS, the table was reduced by TCRdb to in-frame sequences with V and J called. These copies leave out some clones; in studies compared against another copy, an unresolved V gene accounts for under half, and the cause of the remainder is not known. The sample table contains tens of thousands of clones; only one count was recorded for around nine tenths of them. The ten most abundant clones make up around 1.5% of the sample. Sequences were derived from CD4+ or CD8+ T cells sorted from blood, sampled in a trial of the OX40 agonist ivuxolimab. The receptors shown here come from an adult with an advanced solid tumor such as melanoma, head and neck, liver or kidney cancer.

V gene TRBV4-2 combines with J gene TRBJ2-4, with 7 bases matching TRBD1. CDR3 size: 15 residues. V lost 4 bases to trimming and J lost 3 bases; unmatched junction nucleotides: 6. Germline-derived CDR1 and CDR2 are LGHNA and YNFKEQ. This chain's CDR3 is CASSRRRDSKNIQYF. CDR3 nucleotide sequence: TGTGCCAGCAGCCGTCGTCGGGACAGCAAAAACATTCAGTACTTC.

This chain uses TRBV19 with TRBJ2-5; D gene ambiguous. There are 14 residues in the CDR3. Trimming removed 4 bases at V and 2 bases at J, with 11 bases between. The germline V gene has CDR1 LNHDA and CDR2 SQIVND (reference sequence). The CDR3 here is CASSRQHQQETQYF. DNA of the CDR3: TGTGCCAGTAGTAGACAACATCAGCAAGAGACCCAGTACTTC.

V and J are TRBV6-1 and TRBJ2-1; a possible D gene is TRBD1 (5 bases). V was clipped by 2 bases and J by 9 bases, with 17 bases between them. The V gene's germline CDR1 is MNHNS and CDR2 SASEGT. This CDR3 region has 15 residues. CDR3 nucleotides: TGTGCCAGCAGTGAAATTAGGGGCGTGAAAGGTGAGCAGTTCTTC. Translating it yields CASSEIRGVKGEQFF.

V usage is TRBV6-4 and J usage is TRBJ2-3; 8 positions agree with TRBD2. V gave up 3 bases and J gave up 6 bases; unmatched junction bases: 5. CDR1 is MRHNA, CDR2 SNTAGT, per germline. This CDR3 spans 14 amino acids. CDR3 in amino acids: CASSDSGGSDTQYF. CDR3 nucleotides: TGTGCCAGCAGTGATTCGGGGGGGTCGGATACGCAGTATTTT.

The chain has TRBV5-6 and TRBJ2-7; weak D call: TRBD1 (5 bases). Germline V gives CDR1 SGHDT, CDR2 YYEEEE. V lost 0 bases and J lost 1, with 5 bases in between. The CDR3 sequence is 13 residues long. CDR3 amino acids: CASSLAGSYEQYF. The CDR3 nucleotides read TGTGCCAGCAGCTTGGCAGGGTCCTACGAGCAGTACTTC.

This sequence joins TRBV6-6 and TRBJ1-4; 11 bases are shared with TRBD1. CDR1 MNHNY and CDR2 SVGAGI come from the germline V gene (reference sequence). This CDR3 region has 16 residues. J gave up 3 bases and V 3 bases, and 3 bases lay outside the gene matches. The CDR3 sequence: CASSYGQGAANEKLFF. The CDR3 nucleotides are TGTGCCAGCAGTTATGGACAGGGGGCAGCTAATGAAAAACTGTTTTTT.

This clone was observed a single time. The chain is built from TRBV7-2 and TRBJ2-7, with D tentatively TRBD1 or TRBD2 (5 bases each). The CDR3 has 15 amino acids. Germline CDR1 reads SGHTA; CDR2 reads FQGNSA. V dropped 4 bases and J dropped 0 bases, with 13 bases sitting between them. The CDR3 loop is CASSYLGANSYEQYF. CDR3 DNA sequence: TGTGCCAGCAGCTACCTCGGGGCAAACTCCTACGAGCAGTACTTC.

The gene calls are TRBV27 and TRBJ2-5; weak D call: TRBD1 (6 bases). Germline-derived CDR1 and CDR2 are MNHEY and SMNVEV (reference sequence). The CDR3 totals 13 residues. V was pared by 6 bases and J by 5 bases, with 13 bases between. CDR3 nucleotide sequence: TGTGCCAGCAGCAGGGTCAGGGGTGAGACCCAGTACTTC. Amino acid sequence: CASSRVRGETQYF.

V gene TRBV19 combines with J gene TRBJ1-2; a possible D gene is TRBD1 (6 bases). Trimming pared 7 bases from V and 0 bases from J, leaving 24 bases between. This CDR3 has 18 residues. The germline gives CDR1 LNHDA, CDR2 SQIVND (reference sequence). CDR3 residues: CASTLVAPGAGANYGYTF. CDR3 DNA sequence: TGTGCCAGTACCCTGGTGGCCCCAGGGGCCGGAGCTAACTATGGCTACACCTTC.

J is TRBJ2-1 and V is TRBV10-3; 11 bases fit TRBD2. The CDR3 has 18 residues. V shed 5 bases and J 0 bases; nucleotides not matched to a gene: 9. Germline V gives CDR1 ENHRY, CDR2 SYGVKD. CDR3 sequence reads: CAISWLAGGRSSYNEQFF. The CDR3 coding sequence is TGTGCCATCAGTTGGCTAGCGGGAGGCCGGAGCTCCTACAATGAGCAGTTCTTC.

Notes on this clone: At one of its ends the junction is not consistent with the germline gene, which may arise from a read error. The same CDR3 is also encoded by other DNA sequences in this sample. CDR3 region: CASRGGLAGGDYEQYF. In DNA, the CDR3 is TGTGCCAGCAGGGGGGGACTAGCGGGAGGGGACTACGAGCAATACTTC. The chain has TRBV25-1 and TRBJ2-7, with 16 positions matching TRBD2. The V gene's germline CDR1 is MGHDK and CDR2 SYGVNS. This CDR3 has 16 residues.

This clone has just a few counts. The genes are TRBV6-1 and TRBJ1-2; no clear D gene. Germline V lookup: CDR1 MNHNS, CDR2 SASEGT. The V end lost 7 bases, the J end lost 8 bases, and 20 bases lay between the germline ends. CDR3 length: 14 amino acids. CDR3 sequence (DNA): TGTGCCAGCACCTCGCCCATTTCCCGTGGGGGCTACACCTTC. This sequence encodes CASTSPISRGGYTF.

This chain joins TRBV5-4 and TRBJ2-7; possibly TRBD2 for D (6 bases). CDR3 size: 14 residues. Germline V gene lookup returns CDR1 SGHNT and CDR2 YYREEE (reference sequence). V lost 7 bases and J 6 bases, leaving 20 bases between the germline ends. In DNA, the CDR3 is TGTGCCAGCGGCGAGGATCCGGGAGTCGGCGAGCAGTACTTC. It translates to CASGEDPGVGEQYF.

V gene TRBV29-1 combines with J gene TRBJ1-1, with D perhaps TRBD1 (6 bases). The germline V and J ends were trimmed by 8 bases and 2 bases, with 15 bases remaining between them. Germline CDR1 is SQVTM and CDR2 is ANQGSEA. This CDR3 region has 13 residues. The CDR3 nucleotides are TGCAGCACCAGGGGAGGGGGTAACACTGAAGCTTTCTTT. As protein: CSTRGGGNTEAFF.

The chain employs TRBV9 and TRBJ2-2; 10 nucleotides agree with TRBD1. Trimming took 0 bases from V and 6 from J; bases not matched to a gene: 14. From germline, CDR1 is SGDLS and CDR2 YYNGEE. The CDR3 has 19 amino acids. The CDR3 loop reads CASSVAGGTGEKWAGELFF. CDR3 in DNA: TGTGCCAGCAGCGTAGCTGGAGGGACAGGGGAGAAGTGGGCCGGGGAGCTGTTTTTT.

J is TRBJ1-2 and V is TRBV6-6; no reliable D call. V gave up 3 bases and J gave up 0 bases, with 8 bases separating them. The CDR3 is 14 amino acids. The germline CDR1 and CDR2 sequences are MNHNY and SVGAGI (reference sequence). CDR3 DNA: TGTGCCAGCAGTTATAGCCGACCTAACTATGGCTACACCTTC. Protein sequence: CASSYSRPNYGYTF.

J is TRBJ2-1 and V is TRBV10-3, with 9 bases fitting TRBD1. This CDR3 spans 14 amino acids. Germline CDR1 reads ENHRY; CDR2 reads SYGVKD. With V trimmed by 5 bases and J by 9 bases, 8 bases remained unmatched. This CDR3 reads CAISRQGEGGEQFF. As DNA, the CDR3 is TGTGCCATCAGTCGACAGGGGGAGGGTGGTGAGCAGTTCTTC.

CDR3 nucleotide sequence: TGTGCCAGTAGTACCCGGACAGGGGACTATGGCTACACCTTC. Residues: CASSTRTGDYGYTF. The rearrangement joins TRBV19 to TRBJ1-2; 9 bases line up with TRBD1. From germline, CDR1 is LNHDA and CDR2 SQIVND (reference sequence). The length of the CDR3 is 14 residues. V gave up 4 bases and J gave up 3 bases; unmatched junction bases: 3.

V and J are TRBV5-1 and TRBJ2-3; D is ambiguous. This CDR3 region has 16 residues. Trimming stripped 0 bases from V and 0 bases from J, with 11 bases between. The V gene's germline CDR1 is SGHRS and CDR2 YFSETQ. The CDR3 reads CASSLGTWGSTDTQYF. The CDR3, as DNA: TGCGCCAGCAGCTTGGGGACCTGGGGAAGCACAGATACGCAGTATTTT. Drawing the rest from reference TRBV5-1 and TRBJ2-3, the complete variable domain is KAGVTQTPRYLIKTRGQQVTLSCSPISGHRSVSWYQQTPGQGLQFLFEYFSETQRNKGNFPGRFSGRQFSNSRSEMNVSTLELGDSALYLCASSLGTWGSTDTQYFGPGTRLTVL.

J is TRBJ2-1 and V is TRBV5-1; the D gene is possibly TRBD2 (6 bases). Germline V gene sequence: CDR1 SGHRS, CDR2 YFSETQ. With 0 bases removed from V and 6 bases from J, the gap between germline ends came to 19 bases. There are 17 residues in the CDR3. The CDR3 region has the DNA TGCGCCAGCAGCTTGGGGCTTCTAGCGAAGGTGGGCAATGAGCAGTTCTTC. Its protein is CASSLGLLAKVGNEQFF.

The rearrangement uses TRBV5-1 and TRBJ2-3; tentatively, D is TRBD2 (6 bases). V was clipped by 0 bases and J by 6 bases, with 11 bases between them. From germline, CDR1 is SGHRS and CDR2 YFSETQ. The CDR3 runs to 14 residues. This chain's CDR3 is CASSLGSSADTQYF. CDR3 DNA sequence: TGCGCCAGCAGCTTGGGGTCTAGCGCGGATACGCAGTATTTT.

The chain uses TRBV10-3 and TRBJ2-2; D perhaps matches TRBD2 (7 bases). Deletions cut 8 bases from V and 5 bases from J, with 12 bases between. Germline CDR1 ENHRY, CDR2 SYGVKD. This CDR3 is 13 amino acids long. CDR3 residues: CAIGGGATGELFF. For the CDR3, the DNA is TGTGCCATCGGAGGGGGGGCAACCGGGGAGCTGTTTTTT.

The rearrangement joins TRBV11-3 to TRBJ2-7; the D gene is possibly TRBD2 (5 bases). Germline V gene sequence: CDR1 SGHNT, CDR2 YENEEA. V was clipped by 5 bases and J by 4 bases, with 12 bases between them. The CDR3 is 13 residues long. CDR3 protein: CASSRGPGYEQYF. The CDR3 DNA reads as TGTGCCAGCAGCCGAGGACCGGGATACGAGCAGTACTTC.

The chain recombines TRBV15 with TRBJ2-1; the D gene is possibly TRBD1 (5 bases). This CDR3 comprises 16 residues. Trimming removed 0 bases at V and 6 bases at J, with 15 bases between. Germline-derived CDR1 and CDR2 are LNHNV and YYDKDF (reference sequence). CDR3: CATSRDRVQGGNEQFF. The DNA for the CDR3 is TGTGCCACCAGCAGAGATCGGGTTCAGGGTGGCAATGAGCAGTTCTTC.

The rearrangement uses TRBV5-1 and TRBJ2-3; D uncertain. The CDR3 runs to 15 residues. The germline V gene encodes CDR1 SGHRS and CDR2 YFSETQ. Trimming cost V 4 bases and J 1 base, with 13 bases left between them. The CDR3 is CASSVGRPGTDTQYF. CDR3 nucleotide sequence: TGCGCCAGCAGCGTCGGTCGGCCGGGCACAGATACGCAGTATTTT.

This clone has only one observation. The rearrangement links TRBV2 to TRBJ2-2; D possibly corresponds to TRBD2 (6 bases). Germline loops: CDR1 SNHLY, CDR2 FYNNEI. The CDR3 extends over 15 amino acids. Trimming pared 5 bases from V and 3 bases from J, leaving 13 bases between. In DNA, the CDR3 is TGTGCCAGCAGTTTCGACGGGAGTGACACCGGGGAGCTGTTTTTT. Residues: CASSFDGSDTGELFF.

The rearrangement joins TRBV9 to TRBJ2-3, with D unresolved. Germline-derived CDR1 and CDR2 are SGDLS and YYNGEE. The V gene lost 0 bases and the J gene lost 1 base, with 6 bases spanning the gap. CDR3 size: 14 residues. CDR3 residues: CASSVGPGTDTQYF. The CDR3 DNA follows: TGTGCCAGCAGCGTAGGCCCAGGCACAGATACGCAGTATTTT.

This clone was recorded a few times. The V and J genes are TRBV2 and TRBJ2-1; 9 bases are a match to TRBD1. Germline V lookup: CDR1 SNHLY, CDR2 FYNNEI. The CDR3 runs to 13 residues. With 7 bases clipped from V and 6 bases from J, the junction kept 4 bases outside the gene matches. CDR3 DNA sequence: TGTGCCAGCAACGGACAGGGGCTCAATGAGCAGTTCTTC. Encoded protein: CASNGQGLNEQFF.

This sequence joins TRBV6-1 and TRBJ1-5; D unclear. Trimming cost V 4 bases and J 7 bases, with 17 bases left between them. CDR3 length: 15 residues. The V gene's germline CDR1 is MNHNS and CDR2 SASEGT. The CDR3 sequence: CASSGGSAGRQPQHF. CDR3 nucleotides: TGTGCCAGCAGTGGTGGGTCCGCGGGAAGGCAGCCCCAGCATTTT.

This chain joins TRBV5-1 and TRBJ2-7, with a weak D call TRBD1 (6 bases). Trimming took off 4 bases at V and 4 bases at J, with 12 bases between the two ends. Germline V gives CDR1 SGHRS, CDR2 YFSETQ. The CDR3 sequence is 13 residues long. The CDR3 bases are TGCGCCAGCAGCGGCAGGACAGATTACGAGCAGTACTTC. It yields the protein CASSGRTDYEQYF. Together with reference TRBV5-1 and TRBJ2-7, the CDR3 gives the full variable domain: KAGVTQTPRYLIKTRGQQVTLSCSPISGHRSVSWYQQTPGQGLQFLFEYFSETQRNKGNFPGRFSGRQFSNSRSEMNVSTLELGDSALYLCASSGRTDYEQYFGPGTRLTVT.